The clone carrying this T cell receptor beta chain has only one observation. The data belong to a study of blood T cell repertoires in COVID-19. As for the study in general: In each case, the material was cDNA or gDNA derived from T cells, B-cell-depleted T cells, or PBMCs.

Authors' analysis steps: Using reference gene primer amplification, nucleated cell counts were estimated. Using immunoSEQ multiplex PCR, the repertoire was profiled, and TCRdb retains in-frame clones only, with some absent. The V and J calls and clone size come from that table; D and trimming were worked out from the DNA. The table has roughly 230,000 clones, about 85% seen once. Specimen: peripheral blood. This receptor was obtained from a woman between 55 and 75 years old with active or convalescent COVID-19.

Written as DNA, the CDR3 is TGTGCCAGCAGCTTGCGCGGGATTAGCACAGATACGCAGTATTTT. Its translation: CASSLRGISTDTQYF. This chain uses TRBV5-6 with TRBJ2-3, with TRBD2 as a possible D gene (6 bases). Deletions cut 1 base from V and 0 bases from J, with 9 bases between. Per the germline V gene, CDR1 is SGHDT and CDR2 is YYEEEE. The CDR3 totals 15 residues.